These T cell receptor beta chains were read from a single sample in a study of T-cell reconstitution after alpha-beta-depleted transplantation in children. One entry per CDR3 protein results from TCRdb running MiXCR on the PCR reads. The profile shows approximately 130,000 distinct CDR3 sequences, roughly 10% of them singletons. The specimen comprised PBMCs, mostly from graft donor cells, sampled 180 days after TCRalphabeta/CD19-depleted stem cell transplant. The source of these receptors is a girl under three years old who had a stem cell transplant for combined immunodeficiency, so the T cells may come from the graft donor. Both conserved end residues are part of each CDR3.

TRBV7-2,CASSLRGGQGYNTGELFF
TRBV5-1,CASSTSGYEQYF
TRBV20-1,CSAPLRSTGELFF
TRBV30,CAWIGSSSYEQYF
TRBV20-1,CSALRLAATDTQYF
TRBV6-2/TRBV6-3,CASSYSGQVNTEAFF
TRBV6-1,CASTLQASYNSPLHF
TRBV5-1,CASSPQGAWGYTF
TRBV5-1,CASSLSLTSEAFF
TRBV12-3/TRBV12-4,CASSPGTRGRYTF
TRBV7-2,CASSLAGQGAPRTGELFF